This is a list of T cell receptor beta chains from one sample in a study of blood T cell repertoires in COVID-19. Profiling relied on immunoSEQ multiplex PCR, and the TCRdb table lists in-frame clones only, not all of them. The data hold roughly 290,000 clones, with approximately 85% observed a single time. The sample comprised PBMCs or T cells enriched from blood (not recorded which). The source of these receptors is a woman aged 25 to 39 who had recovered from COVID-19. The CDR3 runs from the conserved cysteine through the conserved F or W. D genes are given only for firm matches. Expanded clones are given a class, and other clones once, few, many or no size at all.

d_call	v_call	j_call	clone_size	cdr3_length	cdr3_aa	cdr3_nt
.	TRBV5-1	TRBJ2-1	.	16	CASSRTLDSARNEQFF	TGCGCCAGCAGCCGGACCCTGGACTCAGCTCGCAATGAGCAGTTCTTC
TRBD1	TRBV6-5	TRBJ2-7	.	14	CASSRGQGAYEQYF	TGTGCCAGCAGCCGCGGACAGGGCGCCTACGAGCAGTACTTC
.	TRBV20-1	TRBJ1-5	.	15	CSASQRGYSNQPQHF	TGCAGTGCTAGTCAACGGGGGTATAGCAATCAGCCCCAGCATTTT
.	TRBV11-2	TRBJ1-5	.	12	CASSLSDQPQHF	TGTGCCAGCAGCTTATCCGATCAGCCCCAGCATTTT
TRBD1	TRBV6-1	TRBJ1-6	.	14	CASSEGQENSPLHF	TGTGCCAGCAGTGAGGGACAGGAGAATTCACCCCTCCACTTT
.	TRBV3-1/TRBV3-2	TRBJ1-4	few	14	CASSQHGGSEKLFF	TGTGCCAGCAGCCAGCATGGAGGATCGGAAAAACTGTTTTTT
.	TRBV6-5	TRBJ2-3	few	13	CASSSWGADTQYF	TGTGCCAGCAGTTCATGGGGCGCAGATACGCAGTATTTT
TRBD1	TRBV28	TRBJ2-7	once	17	CASSTADTGTGGVEQYF	TGTGCCAGCAGCACCGCCGACACCGGGACAGGGGGTGTCGAGCAGTACTTC
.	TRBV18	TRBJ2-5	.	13	CASSPTFQETQYF	TGTGCCAGCTCACCCACTTTTCAAGAGACCCAGTACTTC
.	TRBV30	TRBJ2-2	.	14	CAWSTPANTGELFF	TGTGCCTGGAGTACACCTGCGAACACCGGGGAGCTGTTTTTT
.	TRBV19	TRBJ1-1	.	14	CASRPRASNTEAFF	TGTGCCAGTAGGCCGAGGGCCTCGAACACTGAAGCTTTCTTT
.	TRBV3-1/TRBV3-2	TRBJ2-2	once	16	CASSQDVRLAIVELFF	TGTGCCAGCAGCCAAGATGTCCGGCTAGCAATCGTCGAGCTGTTTTTT
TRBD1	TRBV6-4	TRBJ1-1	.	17	CASSIKHSTGGNTEAFF	TGTGCCAGCAGTATAAAACACTCGACAGGGGGGAACACTGAAGCTTTCTTT
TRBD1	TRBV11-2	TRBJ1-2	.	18	CASSSLRDSRNRNYGYTF	TGTGCCAGCAGCTCCCTCCGGGACAGCCGAAATCGGAACTATGGCTACACCTTC
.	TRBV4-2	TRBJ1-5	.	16	CASSQDGQAGVQPQHF	TGTGCCAGCAGCCAAGATGGGCAGGCCGGGGTTCAGCCCCAGCATTTT
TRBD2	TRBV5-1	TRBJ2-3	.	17	CASSLGLAGLSTDTQYF	TGCGCCAGCAGCTTGGGTTTAGCGGGATTAAGCACAGATACGCAGTATTTT